The 3 T cell receptor beta chains presented below share a single source sample, sequenced in a study of human T cells and chemical hapten exposure. As to time point: patch test 1, 2 weeks after DPC sensitization. Treatment meaning: therapeutic diphenylcyclopropenone sensitization with weekly scalp DPC. In TCRdb, the RACE reads were re-called with MiXCR into one record per CDR3 protein. The sample yields some 380,000 distinct CDR3 sequences, approximately 5.1% seen once. The sample was whole blood, taken in connection with sensitization to the hapten diphenylcyclopropenone (DPC). The receptors stem from a woman aged 45-65 years with alopecia areata. Some clones in this sample may be carry-over from other donors' samples.

In this sample, this clonotype turned up many times. The CDR3 protein is CASSQEGTLSTDTQYF. The CDR3 coding sequence is TGCGCCAGCAGCCAAGAAGGGACGCTGAGCACAGATACGCAGTATTTT. The chain uses TRBV4-1 and TRBJ2-3; D might be TRBD1 or TRBD2, each matching 5 bases. CDR3 length: 16 residues. Germline CDR1 and CDR2: MGHRA and YSYEKL. Trimming stripped 0 bases from V and 0 bases from J, with 10 bases between.

The chain recombines TRBV4-1 with TRBJ1-2; D remains unclear. Deletions cut 3 bases from V and 6 bases from J, with 14 bases between. This CDR3 contains 14 residues. The V gene's germline CDR1 is MGHRA and CDR2 YSYEKL. This chain's CDR3 is CASSHLDREDGYTF. CDR3 sequence (DNA): TGCGCCAGCAGCCACCTAGACCGAGAAGATGGCTACACCTTC.

This clonotype was picked up many times. The rearrangement joins TRBV27 to TRBJ2-7; 7 positions match TRBD1. Trimming cost V 3 bases and J 0 bases; bases outside gene matches: 2. The CDR3 length is 14 residues. Germline loops: CDR1 MNHEY, CDR2 SMNVEV (reference sequence). CDR3 nucleotides: TGTGCCAGCAGTTTGGGACAGAGCTCCTACGAGCAGTACTTC. It encodes CASSLGQSSYEQYF.